The rows below give T cell receptor beta chains drawn from one sample of a study of T cells expressing NK-cell markers. TCRdb re-called the 5' RACE reads and gives one entry per CDR3 protein, without DNA. Recorded for this sample: 250,000 to 300,000 distinct CDR3 sequences. Sequenced sample: blood T cells: a sorted CD56 or NKG2C T cell subset, CD4+ or CD8+ T cells, or bulk PBMC T cells (not recorded which). The source is a woman between 18 and 69 years old in good health. CDR3s include the opening cysteine and the closing phenylalanine or tryptophan.

TRBJ1-4 TRBV10-3 CAISGGSNEKLFF
TRBJ1-6 TRBV5-1 CASSPRTGDVGTLHF
TRBJ2-1 TRBV20-1 CSAPDSLPYNEQFF
TRBJ2-5 TRBV7-3 CASSLSTSGESETQYF
TRBJ2-7 TRBV5-1 CASSLGAGMYEQYF
TRBJ1-2 TRBV3-1 CASSLTPSGRYGYTF
TRBJ2-1 TRBV12-3/TRBV12-4 CASSLGGRNEQFF
TRBJ1-3 TRBV18 CASSPQGQGENTIYF
TRBJ2-6 TRBV18 CASSPPSPSSGANVLTF
TRBJ1-1 TRBV7-2 CASSLYGQITEAFF
TRBJ1-5 TRBV10-3 CAISKEQGNQPQHF
TRBJ2-3 TRBV30 CAWAGVSTDTQYF
TRBJ2-3 TRBV11-3 CASSLAEKDTQYF
TRBJ2-2 TRBV5-1 CASSWDSSRTGELFF
TRBJ2-3 TRBV19 CASRTGMGRTQYF
TRBJ2-4 TRBV5-6 CASSFQGENIQYF
TRBJ2-4 TRBV12-3/TRBV12-4 CASSGLVGIHF
TRBJ2-7 TRBV27 CASAKTGGYEQYF
TRBJ2-7 TRBV12-3/TRBV12-4 CASSPHFYEQYF
TRBJ1-6 TRBV12-3/TRBV12-4 CASSSDPQGSPLHF
TRBJ2-1 TRBV7-2 CASSPPRAAYNEQFF
TRBJ1-4 TRBV20-1 CSGKRGTGDEKLFF
TRBJ2-1 TRBV7-2 CASSIRLGNEQFF
TRBJ2-5 TRBV12-3/TRBV12-4 CASSAVTREETQYF
TRBJ2-1 TRBV11-3 CASSFASGFYNEQFF
TRBJ1-5 TRBV20-1 CSASTGTGHSNQPQHF
TRBJ2-3 TRBV4-3 CASSQDRRGPDTQYF
TRBJ1-5 TRBV3-1 CASSQGFGNQPQHF
TRBJ2-2 TRBV4-2 CASSQGEPTGELFF
TRBJ2-1 TRBV5-4 CASSFSTGPGDEQFF
TRBJ2-3 TRBV7-2 CASSLRGGRTDTQYF
TRBJ2-1 TRBV21-1 CASSVRGADEQFF
TRBJ1-4 TRBV5-6 CASSFGWAPEKLFF
TRBJ2-5 TRBV5-1 CASSLGGAKETQYF
TRBJ1-6 TRBV20-1 CSARSGTGGGSPLHF
TRBJ1-2 TRBV6-1 CASSEALVRRNYGYTF
TRBJ2-1 TRBV4-3 CASSQPNWYSYNEQFF
TRBJ2-3 TRBV4-1 CASSQVIGAGEFTDTQYF
TRBJ2-1 TRBV20-1 CSAMESGRGNEQFF
TRBJ2-2 TRBV5-1 CASSLGFSGTNTGELFF
TRBJ2-1 TRBV10-3 CAIKRDHNEQFF